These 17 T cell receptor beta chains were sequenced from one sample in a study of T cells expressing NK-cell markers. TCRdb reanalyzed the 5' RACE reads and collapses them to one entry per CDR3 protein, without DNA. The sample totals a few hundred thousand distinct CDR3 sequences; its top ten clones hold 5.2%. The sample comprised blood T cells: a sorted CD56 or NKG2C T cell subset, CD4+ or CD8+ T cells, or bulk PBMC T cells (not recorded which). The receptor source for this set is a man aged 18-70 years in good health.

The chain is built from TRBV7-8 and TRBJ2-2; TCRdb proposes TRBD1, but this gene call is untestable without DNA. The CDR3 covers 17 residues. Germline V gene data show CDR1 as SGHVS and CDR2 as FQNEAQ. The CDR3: CASSLEGGALRTGELFF. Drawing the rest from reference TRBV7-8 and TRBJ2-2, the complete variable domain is GAGVSQSPRYKVAKRGQDVALRCDPISGHVSLFWYQQALGQGPEFLTYFQNEAQLDKSGLPSDRFFAERPEGSVSTLKIQRTQQEDSAVYLCASSLEGGALRTGELFFGEGSRLTVL.

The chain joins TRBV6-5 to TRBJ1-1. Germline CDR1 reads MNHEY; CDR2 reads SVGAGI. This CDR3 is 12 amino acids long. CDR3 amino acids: CASSRSTTEAFF.

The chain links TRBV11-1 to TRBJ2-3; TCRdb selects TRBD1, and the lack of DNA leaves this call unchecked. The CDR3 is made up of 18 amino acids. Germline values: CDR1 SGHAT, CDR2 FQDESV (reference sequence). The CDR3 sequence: CASSLRGGGPGRTDTQYF.

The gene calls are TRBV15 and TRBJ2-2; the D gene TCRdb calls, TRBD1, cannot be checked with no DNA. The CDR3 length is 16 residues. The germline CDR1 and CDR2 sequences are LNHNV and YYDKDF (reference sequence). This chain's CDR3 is CATSRDYRRNTGELFF.

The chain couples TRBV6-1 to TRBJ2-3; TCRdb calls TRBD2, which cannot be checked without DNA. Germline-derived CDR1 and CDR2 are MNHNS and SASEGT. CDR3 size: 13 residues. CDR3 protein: CASSRDLAGTQYF.

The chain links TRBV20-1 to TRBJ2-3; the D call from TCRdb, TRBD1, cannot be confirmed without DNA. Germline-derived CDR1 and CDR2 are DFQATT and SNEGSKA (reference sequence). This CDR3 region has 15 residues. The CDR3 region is CSASQQDFLADTQYF.

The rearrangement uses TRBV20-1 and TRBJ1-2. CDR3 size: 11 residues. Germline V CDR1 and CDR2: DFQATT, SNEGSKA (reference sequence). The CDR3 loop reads CSARQGSHYTF.

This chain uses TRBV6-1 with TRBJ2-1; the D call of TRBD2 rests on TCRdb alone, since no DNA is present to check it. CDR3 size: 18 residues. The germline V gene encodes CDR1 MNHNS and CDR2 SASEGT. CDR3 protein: CASSRATSSGGAYNEQFF.

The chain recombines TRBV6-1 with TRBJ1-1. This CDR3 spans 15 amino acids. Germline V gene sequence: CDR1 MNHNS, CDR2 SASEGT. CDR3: CASSEPRTANTEAFF.

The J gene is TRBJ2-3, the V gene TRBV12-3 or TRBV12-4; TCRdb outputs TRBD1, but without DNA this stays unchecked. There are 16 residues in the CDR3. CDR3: CASSPSLGQATDTQYF.

The CDR3 is CASTNIGQASYEQYF. The gene calls are TRBV6-1 and TRBJ2-7. The CDR3 length is 15 residues. CDR1 MNHNS and CDR2 SASEGT come from the germline V gene.

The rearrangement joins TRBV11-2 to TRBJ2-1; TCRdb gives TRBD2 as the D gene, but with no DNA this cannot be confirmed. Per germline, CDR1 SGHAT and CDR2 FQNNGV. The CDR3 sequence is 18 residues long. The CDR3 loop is CASSPRFSGASSYNEQFF.

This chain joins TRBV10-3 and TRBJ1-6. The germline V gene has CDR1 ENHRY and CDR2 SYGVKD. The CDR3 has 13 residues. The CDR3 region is CAISGALNSPLHF.

The CDR3 sequence is CAVAGGGADTQYF. The V and J genes are TRBV10-2 and TRBJ2-3; TCRdb outputs TRBD1, but without DNA this stays unchecked. CDR3 length equals 13 residues. CDR1 is WSHSY and CDR2 is SAAADI in the germline V gene.

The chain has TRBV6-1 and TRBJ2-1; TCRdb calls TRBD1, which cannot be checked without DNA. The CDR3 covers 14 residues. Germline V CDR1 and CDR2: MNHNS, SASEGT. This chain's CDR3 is CASSTGQGVYEQFF.

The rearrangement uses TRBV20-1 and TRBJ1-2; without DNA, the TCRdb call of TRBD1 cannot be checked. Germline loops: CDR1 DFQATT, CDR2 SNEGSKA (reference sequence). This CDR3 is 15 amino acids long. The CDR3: CSANRTPGGGKGYTF.

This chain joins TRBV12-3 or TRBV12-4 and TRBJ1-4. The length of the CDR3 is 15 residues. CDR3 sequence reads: CASSRDTATNEKLFF.